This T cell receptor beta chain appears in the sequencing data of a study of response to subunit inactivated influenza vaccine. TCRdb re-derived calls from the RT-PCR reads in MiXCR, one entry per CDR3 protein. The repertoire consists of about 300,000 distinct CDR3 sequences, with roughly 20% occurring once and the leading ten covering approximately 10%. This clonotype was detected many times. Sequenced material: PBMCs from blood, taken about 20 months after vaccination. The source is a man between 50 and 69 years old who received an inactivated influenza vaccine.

CDR3 sequence reads: CATSSGTEAFF. CDR3 sequence (DNA): TGTGCCACCTCTTCTGGCACTGAAGCTTTCTTT. The chain has TRBV10-3 and TRBJ1-1; D is unclear. Germline V gives CDR1 ENHRY, CDR2 SYGVKD. The length of the CDR3 is 11 residues. V was shortened by 10 bases and J by 4 bases, with 10 bases between the two germline ends.